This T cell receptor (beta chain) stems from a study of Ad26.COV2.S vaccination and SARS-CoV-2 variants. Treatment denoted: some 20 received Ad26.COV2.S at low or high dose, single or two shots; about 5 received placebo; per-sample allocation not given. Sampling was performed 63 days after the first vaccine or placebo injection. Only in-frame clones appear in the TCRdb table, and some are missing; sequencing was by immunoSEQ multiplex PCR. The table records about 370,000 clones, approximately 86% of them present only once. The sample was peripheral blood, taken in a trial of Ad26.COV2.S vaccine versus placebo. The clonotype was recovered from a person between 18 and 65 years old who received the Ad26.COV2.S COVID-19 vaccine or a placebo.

CDR3 nucleotides: TGCGCCAGCAGCGAGGACAGGGCCCAAGAGACCCAGTACTTC. Its translation is CASSEDRAQETQYF. The V call is TRBV10-1, the J call TRBJ2-5, with 8 bases aligning to TRBD1. The junction had 4 bases not matched to a gene; V was cut back by 6 bases and J by 1 base. Germline values: CDR1 WNHNN, CDR2 SYGVQD (reference sequence). This CDR3 contains 14 residues.